This section outlines one T cell receptor beta chain sequence together with its context. Profiling relied on immunoSEQ multiplex PCR, and the TCRdb table lists in-frame clones only, not all of them. The repertoire consists of under 250,000 clones, with roughly 80% occurring once and the leading ten covering about 8%. The CDR3 length is 15 residues. CDR1 MDHEN and CDR2 SYDVKM come from the germline V gene. Trimming pared 3 bases from V and 8 bases from J, leaving 16 bases between. The source of the sample is a study of blood T cell repertoires in COVID-19. Study-level background: Donors in the United States, Italy and Spain gave samples during acute or convalescent COVID-19.

The receptor's source is a woman over 75 with acute or convalescent COVID-19. Sequenced material: peripheral blood. The gene calls are TRBV28 and TRBJ1-4; a weak D match, TRBD1 (6 bases). This CDR3 reads CASSFPTGLGEKLFF. CDR3 in DNA: TGTGCCAGCAGTTTTCCGACAGGCTTGGGAGAAAAACTGTTTTTT.